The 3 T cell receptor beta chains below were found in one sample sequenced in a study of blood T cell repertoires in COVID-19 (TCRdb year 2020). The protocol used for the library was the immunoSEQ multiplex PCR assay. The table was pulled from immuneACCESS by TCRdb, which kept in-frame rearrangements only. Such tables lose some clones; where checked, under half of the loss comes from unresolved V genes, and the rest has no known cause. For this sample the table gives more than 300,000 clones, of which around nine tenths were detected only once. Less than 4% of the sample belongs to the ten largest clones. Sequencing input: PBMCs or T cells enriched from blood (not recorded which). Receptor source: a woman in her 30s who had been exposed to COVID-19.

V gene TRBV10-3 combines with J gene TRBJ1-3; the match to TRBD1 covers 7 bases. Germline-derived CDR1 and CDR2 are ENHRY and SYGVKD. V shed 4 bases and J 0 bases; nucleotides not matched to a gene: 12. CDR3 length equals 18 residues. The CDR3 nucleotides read TGTGCCATCAGTGGAGGATTGGGACAGCAGTTCTCTGGAAACACCATATATTTT. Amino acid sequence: CAISGGLGQQFSGNTIYF.

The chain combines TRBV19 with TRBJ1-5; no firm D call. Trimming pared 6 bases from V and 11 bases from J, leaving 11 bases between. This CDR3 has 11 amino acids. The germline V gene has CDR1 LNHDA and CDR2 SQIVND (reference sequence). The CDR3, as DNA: TGTGCCAGTAGCGGTCGGGGAGCCCAGCATTTT. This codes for CASSGRGAQHF.

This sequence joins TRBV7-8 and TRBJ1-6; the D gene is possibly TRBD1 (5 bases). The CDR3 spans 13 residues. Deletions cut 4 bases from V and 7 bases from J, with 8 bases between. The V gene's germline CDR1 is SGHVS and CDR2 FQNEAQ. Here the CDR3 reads CASSSRQNSPLHF. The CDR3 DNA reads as TGTGCCAGCAGCTCCCGACAGAATTCACCCCTCCACTTT.